This T cell receptor (beta chain) was identified during a study of control samples from healthy donors and cancer patients. TCRdb's table, derived via immunoSEQ multiplex PCR, lists solely in-frame clones and lacks some. The sample shows tens of thousands of clones, around 87% of them seen only once. V was clipped by 6 bases and J by 2 bases, with 12 bases between them. This CDR3 has 14 residues. Looked up from germline, CDR1 is MNHEY and CDR2 is SVGAGI. This TCR came from a woman aged 60 to 75 with lung cancer. The gene calls are TRBV6-5 and TRBJ2-3; maybe TRBD2 (6 bases). The sequenced material came from PBMCs. The CDR3 reads CASRRDSSTDTQYF. The CDR3 region has the DNA TGTGCCAGCAGGAGGGACTCATCCACAGATACGCAGTATTTT.